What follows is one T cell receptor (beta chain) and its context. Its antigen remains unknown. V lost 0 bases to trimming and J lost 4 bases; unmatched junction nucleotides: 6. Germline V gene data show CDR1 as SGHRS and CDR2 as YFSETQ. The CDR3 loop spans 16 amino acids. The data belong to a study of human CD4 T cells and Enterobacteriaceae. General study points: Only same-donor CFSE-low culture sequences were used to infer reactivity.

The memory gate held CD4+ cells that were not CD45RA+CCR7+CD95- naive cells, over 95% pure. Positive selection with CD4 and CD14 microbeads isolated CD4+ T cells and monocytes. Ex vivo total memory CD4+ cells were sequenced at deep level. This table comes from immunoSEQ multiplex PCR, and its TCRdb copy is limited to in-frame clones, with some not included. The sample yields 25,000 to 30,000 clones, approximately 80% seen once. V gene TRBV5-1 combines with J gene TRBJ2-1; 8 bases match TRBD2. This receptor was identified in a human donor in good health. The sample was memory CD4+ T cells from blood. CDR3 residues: CASSLAVASGYNEQFF. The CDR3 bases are TGCGCCAGCAGCTTGGCCGTCGCTAGCGGGTACAATGAGCAGTTCTTC.